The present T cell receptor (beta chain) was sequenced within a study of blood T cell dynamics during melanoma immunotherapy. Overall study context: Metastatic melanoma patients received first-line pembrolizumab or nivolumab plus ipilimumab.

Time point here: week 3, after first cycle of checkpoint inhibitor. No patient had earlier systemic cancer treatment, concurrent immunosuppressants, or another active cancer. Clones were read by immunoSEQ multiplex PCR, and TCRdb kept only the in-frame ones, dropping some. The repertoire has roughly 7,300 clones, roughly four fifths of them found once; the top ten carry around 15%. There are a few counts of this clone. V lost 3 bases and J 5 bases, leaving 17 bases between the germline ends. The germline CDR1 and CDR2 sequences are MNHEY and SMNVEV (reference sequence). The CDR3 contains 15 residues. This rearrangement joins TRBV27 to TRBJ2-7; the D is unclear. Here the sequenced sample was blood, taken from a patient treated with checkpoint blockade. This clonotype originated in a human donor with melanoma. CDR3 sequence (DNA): TGTGCCAGCAGTTTGGGTGGGTCCCCGGTGGACGAGCAGTACTTC. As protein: CASSLGGSPVDEQYF.